This T cell receptor (beta chain) was found in a study of blood T cell repertoires in COVID-19. Across the study: Both acute and convalescent COVID-19 samples were obtained from the United States, Italy and Spain. T cells, B-cell-depleted T cells, or PBMCs provided the cDNA or gDNA that served as material.

In the original processing: For nucleated cells, counts were estimated from reference gene primer amplification. Profiled with immunoSEQ multiplex PCR; TCRdb holds only in-frame clones, not every one. That table supplies the V and J calls and clone size; D and trimming were determined from the DNA. There are around 200,000 clones in the sample; 75% to 90% occur only once, and 1.1% lies in the top ten. Trimming took 0 bases from V and 6 from J, leaving 6 bases between them. Germline CDR1 reads SGHRS; CDR2 reads YFSETQ. This CDR3 comprises 13 residues. Material: peripheral blood. The chain uses TRBV5-1 and TRBJ2-2; D gene unclear. The origin of this receptor is a young man with acute or convalescent COVID-19. The CDR3: CASSLVVAGELFF. CDR3 DNA sequence: TGCGCCAGCAGCTTGGTGGTAGCCGGGGAGCTGTTTTTT.